The clone carrying this TCR beta chain has just a few counts. CDR1 is DFQATT, CDR2 SNEGSKA, per germline (reference sequence). Trimming removed 5 bases from V and 1 base from J; junction bases left unmatched: 2. This CDR3 region has 13 residues. TCRdb re-analysed the 5' RACE reads in MiXCR, keeping a single row per CDR3 protein. The sample records some 37,000 distinct CDR3 sequences, 15% to 20% being singletons. The V call is TRBV20-1, the J call TRBJ1-3; TRBD1 matches at 7 bases. Sequenced input: naive CD4+ T cells sorted from a lymph node. As to subset: naive CD4+ T cells, CD4+CD45RA+CD25-. This sequence was found in a female donor with breast cancer. The CDR3 is CSAVQGSGNTIYF. CDR3 bases: TGCAGTGCTGTACAGGGGTCTGGAAACACCATATATTTT.